This T cell receptor beta chain was captured in a study of OX40 agonist ivuxolimab in advanced cancers. In the study overall: At about 81% male, the cohort had a mean age of approximately 64 years, ranging from roughly 20 to 85. Previous treatment with anti-PD-1, anti-PD-L1 or anti-CTLA-4 therapy was allowed; 40% had received some.

Study-wide points: Averaged across samples, CD8+ T cells carried more expanded clones than CD4+ did.

Profiled with immunoSEQ multiplex PCR; TCRdb holds only in-frame clones, not every one. Of under 85,000 clones in the sample, around 84% were seen once. With regard to this clone: Its specificity is not known.

With autoimmune disease history or systemic immunosuppression, patients were excluded. CDR1 and CDR2 from the germline V gene are LNHDA and SQIVND (reference sequence). V was pared by 0 bases and J by 4 bases, with 10 bases between. The CDR3 spans 15 residues. Sample: CD4+ or CD8+ T cells sorted from blood, taken in a trial of the OX40 agonist ivuxolimab. V is TRBV19 and J is TRBJ1-3; D uncertain. The sequence was collected from an adult with an advanced solid tumor such as melanoma, head and neck, liver or kidney cancer. CDR3 nucleotide sequence: TGTGCCAGTAGTATAGATCGGGCAACCGGAAACACCATATATTTT. Translating gives CASSIDRATGNTIYF.